What follows are 8 T cell receptor beta chains derived from one specimen sequenced in a study of regulatory dendritic cells for organ transplantation. Clones were read by immunoSEQ multiplex PCR, and TCRdb kept only the in-frame ones, dropping some. The data show about 28,000 clones, more than 70% seen once. The sample comprised naive CD8+ T cells from blood. The subset denotes: CD45RA+ naive T cells. These receptors were collected from a human donor in good health.

The CDR3 loop reads CASSFGTSGGNEQFF. The CDR3 DNA reads as TGTGCCAGCAGTTTCGGGACTAGCGGGGGGAATGAGCAGTTCTTC. The gene calls are TRBV27 and TRBJ2-1; 15 nucleotides agree with TRBD2. V lost 3 bases and J lost 7; bases outside the gene matches: 1. CDR1 MNHEY and CDR2 SMNVEV come from the germline V gene (reference sequence). This CDR3 region has 15 residues.

The gene calls are TRBV6-6 and TRBJ2-4, with D possibly matching TRBD1 (6 bases). This CDR3 region has 16 residues. The ends were cut back, 5 bases at V and 0 bases at J, with 14 bases in the middle. Germline V gene sequence: CDR1 MNHNY, CDR2 SVGAGI (reference sequence). The CDR3 is CASSQGQGVAKNIQYF. The CDR3, as DNA: TGTGCCAGCAGTCAGGGGCAAGGGGTAGCCAAAAACATTCAGTACTTC.

The chain is built from TRBV5-1 and TRBJ2-7; 9 nucleotides align to TRBD1. The germline CDR1 and CDR2 sequences are SGHRS and YFSETQ. CDR3 length: 15 residues. Trimming cost V 2 bases and J 4 bases; bases outside gene matches: 7. CDR3 sequence: CASSFGTGIKYEQYF. CDR3 in DNA: TGCGCCAGCAGCTTCGGGACAGGGATAAAGTACGAGCAGTACTTC. Full variable domain (missing parts from reference TRBV5-1 and TRBJ2-7): KAGVTQTPRYLIKTRGQQVTLSCSPISGHRSVSWYQQTPGQGLQFLFEYFSETQRNKGNFPGRFSGRQFSNSRSEMNVSTLELGDSALYLCASSFGTGIKYEQYFGPGTRLTVT.

This chain joins TRBV21-1 and TRBJ2-5; the table assigns TRBD1, which was not confirmed against the DNA. TRBV21-1 is an annotated pseudogene. CDR3 size: 13 residues. Here the CDR3 DNA reads TGTGCCAGCAGCAAAGACATGGCAGAGACCCAGTACTTC. Translation: CASSKDMAETQYF.

This clone was recorded only once. The CDR3 DNA reads as TGTGCCAGACCCACAATTACTAGGGGCTACACCTTC. Amino acids: CARPTITRGYTF. The genes are TRBV6-9 and TRBJ1-2; D not certain. Trimming shortened V by 9 bases and J by 8 bases, and 16 bases separated the two germline ends. The CDR3 is 12 amino acids. Germline CDR1 MNHGY, CDR2 SVAAGI.

The chain couples TRBV7-6 to TRBJ2-5, with TRBD1 as a possible D gene (6 bases). Germline assignment: CDR1 SGHVS and CDR2 FNYEAQ. V was shortened by 1 base and J by 0 bases, with 15 bases between the two germline ends. The CDR3 length is 17 residues. In DNA form, the CDR3 reads TGTGCCAGCAGCTTAGTTCCCAGCGGACAGAACCAAGAGACCCAGTACTTC. Residues: CASSLVPSGQNQETQYF.

This clone was observed a few times. The chain couples TRBV9 to TRBJ1-2, with D possibly being TRBD1 (6 bases). Germline-derived CDR1 and CDR2 are SGDLS and YYNGEE. V lost 3 bases and J 8 bases, leaving 14 bases between the germline ends. This CDR3 has 13 residues. CDR3 sequence (DNA): TGTGCCAGCAGCGGTAATCACAGGGACGGCTACACCTTC. As protein: CASSGNHRDGYTF. The full variable domain, with the rest looked up from reference TRBV9 and TRBJ1-2, is DSGVTQTPKHLITATGQRVTLRCSPRSGDLSVYWYQQSLDQGLQFLIQYYNGEERAKGNILERFSAQQFPDLHSELNLSSLELGDSALYFCASSGNHRDGYTFGSGTRLTVV.

The chain is built from TRBV10-3 and TRBJ2-7, with D perhaps TRBD1 (5 bases). The V and J ends lost 0 bases and 5 bases respectively, with 14 bases between them. CDR1 and CDR2 from the germline V gene are ENHRY and SYGVKD. The CDR3 loop spans 15 amino acids. The DNA for the CDR3 is TGTGCCATCAGTGAGTCGAGCCAGGGCCACAACGAGCAGTACTTC. Protein sequence: CAISESSQGHNEQYF.